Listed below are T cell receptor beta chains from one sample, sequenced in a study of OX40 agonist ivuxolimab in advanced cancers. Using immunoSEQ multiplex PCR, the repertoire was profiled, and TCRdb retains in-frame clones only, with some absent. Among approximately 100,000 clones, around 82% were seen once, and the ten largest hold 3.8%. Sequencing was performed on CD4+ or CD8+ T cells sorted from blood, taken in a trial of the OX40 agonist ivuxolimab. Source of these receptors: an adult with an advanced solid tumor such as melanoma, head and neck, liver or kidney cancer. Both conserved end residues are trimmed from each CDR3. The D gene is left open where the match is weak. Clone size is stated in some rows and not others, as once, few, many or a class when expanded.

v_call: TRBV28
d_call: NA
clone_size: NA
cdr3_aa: ASRGDVAEAF

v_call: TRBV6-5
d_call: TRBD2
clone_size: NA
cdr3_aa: ASSSLAGEQY

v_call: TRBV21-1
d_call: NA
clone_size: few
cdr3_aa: ASSPGAGRWGIQY

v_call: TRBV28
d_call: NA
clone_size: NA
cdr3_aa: ASNPGRYYSYEQY

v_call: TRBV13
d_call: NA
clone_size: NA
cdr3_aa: ASSLSKSPLH

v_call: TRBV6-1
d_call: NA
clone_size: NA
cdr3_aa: ASRTGGNSNQPQH

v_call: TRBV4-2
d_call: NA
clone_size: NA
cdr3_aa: ASSQDLGRRGEQF

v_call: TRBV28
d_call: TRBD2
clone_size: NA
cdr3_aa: ASREAGGATEQF

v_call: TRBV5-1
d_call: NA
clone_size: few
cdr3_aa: ASSLDLKNEQY

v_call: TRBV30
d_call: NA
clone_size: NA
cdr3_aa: AWSGDGLYGYT

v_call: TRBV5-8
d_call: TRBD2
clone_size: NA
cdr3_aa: ASSSGSGRAYNEQF

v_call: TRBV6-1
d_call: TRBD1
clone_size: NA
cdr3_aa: ASSEGAGTGEIYEQY

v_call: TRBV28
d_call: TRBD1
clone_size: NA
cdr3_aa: ASSSFPPGQLNTGELF

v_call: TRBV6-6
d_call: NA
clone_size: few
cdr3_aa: ASSSGEVETQY

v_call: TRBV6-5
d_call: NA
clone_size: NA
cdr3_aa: ASGQFANTGELF

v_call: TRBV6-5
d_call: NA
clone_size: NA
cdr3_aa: ASKESLAKNIQY

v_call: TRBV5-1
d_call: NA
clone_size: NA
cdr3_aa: ASSFEPGYEQY

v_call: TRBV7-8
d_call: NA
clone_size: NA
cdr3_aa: ASSDTGSYEQY

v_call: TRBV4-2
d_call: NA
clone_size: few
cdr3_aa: ASSQGTLQLF

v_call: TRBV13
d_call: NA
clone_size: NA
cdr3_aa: ASSPIGVNTEAF

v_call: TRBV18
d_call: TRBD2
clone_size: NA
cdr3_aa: ASSTSGTSYNEQF

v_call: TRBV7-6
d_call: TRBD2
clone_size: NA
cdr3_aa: ASRGTSGIEDTQY

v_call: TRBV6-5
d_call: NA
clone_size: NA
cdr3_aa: ASSYSWAAGNTIY

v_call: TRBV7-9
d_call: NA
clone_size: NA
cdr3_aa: ASSLSAFSGANVLT

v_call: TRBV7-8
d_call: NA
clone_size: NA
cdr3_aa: ASSPTGTEAF

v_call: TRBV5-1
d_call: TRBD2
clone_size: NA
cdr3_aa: ASSLVATSGSNEQF

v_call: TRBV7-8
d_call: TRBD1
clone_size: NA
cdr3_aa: ASSFDREGTEAF

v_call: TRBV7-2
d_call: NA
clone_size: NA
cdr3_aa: ASSLGDYEQY

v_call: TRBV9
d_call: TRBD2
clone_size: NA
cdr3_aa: ASSVEPGLAGGDTQY

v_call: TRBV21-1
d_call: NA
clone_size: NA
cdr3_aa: ASSKKIGTDYGYT

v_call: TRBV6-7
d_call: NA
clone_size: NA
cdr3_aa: ASSYGGANQPQH

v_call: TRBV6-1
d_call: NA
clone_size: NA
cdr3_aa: ASSVDRESYEQY

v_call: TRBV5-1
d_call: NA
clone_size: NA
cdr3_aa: ASSLRGNHYEQY

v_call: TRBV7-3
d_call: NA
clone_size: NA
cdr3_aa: ASSLGGGAGYNEQF

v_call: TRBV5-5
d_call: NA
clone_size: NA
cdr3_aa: ASSPGGQWSQETQY

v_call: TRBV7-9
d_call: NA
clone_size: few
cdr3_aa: ASSRITDTQY

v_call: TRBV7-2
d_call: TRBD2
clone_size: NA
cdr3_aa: ASSIRRGSSYEQY

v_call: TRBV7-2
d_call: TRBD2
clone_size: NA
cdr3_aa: ASSSGREYEQY

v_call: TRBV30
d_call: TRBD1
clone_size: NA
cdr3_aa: AWTRDRAQETQY

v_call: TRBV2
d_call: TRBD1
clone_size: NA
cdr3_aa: ASSEGTGVTDTQY

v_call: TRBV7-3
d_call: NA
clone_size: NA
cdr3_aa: ASSLNPASGYNEQF

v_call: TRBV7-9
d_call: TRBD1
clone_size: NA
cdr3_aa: ASSLNKAGGFGDTQY

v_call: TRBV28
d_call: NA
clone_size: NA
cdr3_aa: ASGRVHPFNGELF

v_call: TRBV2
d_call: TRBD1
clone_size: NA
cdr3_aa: ASSIGQGSYEQY

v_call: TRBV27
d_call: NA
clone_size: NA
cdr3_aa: ASSLYLNTEAF

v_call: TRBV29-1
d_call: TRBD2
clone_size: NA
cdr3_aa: SVEGTSGSNTDAQY

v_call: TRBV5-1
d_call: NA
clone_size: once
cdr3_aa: ASSLDGNYGYT

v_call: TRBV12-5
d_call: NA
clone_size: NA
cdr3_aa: ASGLKTEAYCNEQF

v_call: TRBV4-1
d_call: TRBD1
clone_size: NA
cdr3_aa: ASSQPDREGEAF

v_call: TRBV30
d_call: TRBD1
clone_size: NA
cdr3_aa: AWRTGAARETQY

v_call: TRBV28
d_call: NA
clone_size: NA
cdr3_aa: ASSPRWTKFYNEQF

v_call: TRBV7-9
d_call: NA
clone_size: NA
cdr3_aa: ASSLEPVSGEQY

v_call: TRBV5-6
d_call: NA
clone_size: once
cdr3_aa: ASSLGQRSEQY

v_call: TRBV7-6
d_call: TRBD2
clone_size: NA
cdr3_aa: ASSNSRTSGAYEQY

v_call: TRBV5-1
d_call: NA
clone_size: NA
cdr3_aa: ASSLDGGTEAF